This TCR beta chain emerged from a study of blood T cells in healthy people across ages. Study summary: The capture of about one barcoded beta molecule per two T cells was achieved by template switching.

Primed by a sample-barcoded 5' primer and a J-beta primer mix, a second PCR proceeded for about 6 to 11 cycles. Every cDNA was tagged by a template-switch adaptor with 12 random nucleotides. TCRdb recomputed calls from the 5' RACE reads with MiXCR, one row per CDR3 protein. In the table there are about a million distinct CDR3 sequences, just over 50% of which are singletons. CDR1 and CDR2 (germline): SGHNT, YYREEE (reference sequence). Trimming pared 5 bases from V and 3 bases from J, leaving 12 bases between. This CDR3 contains 13 residues. Source material: blood. The rearrangement uses TRBV5-4 and TRBJ2-7, with a possible D match to TRBD1 (5 bases). The TCR originated in a woman aged 55-75 years in good health. The CDR3 region has the DNA TGTGCCAGCAGACAGGATTTGGGCTACGAGCAGTACTTC. Translating gives CASRQDLGYEQYF.